This entry lists 11 T cell receptor beta chains sequenced from one sample in a study of immune evolution from preneoplasia to lung adenocarcinoma. The repertoire was sequenced with immunoSEQ multiplex PCR; TCRdb's copy has only in-frame clones and lacks some. The top ten hold 2.6% of the sample, which has 15,000 or so clones, less than 90% seen once. The sample comprised FFPE invasive lung adenocarcinoma tissue. The receptors here all came from a person aged 65 to 85 with invasive lung adenocarcinoma.

This clone appeared a single time. CDR3: CASSLGQINTGELFF. The CDR3 region has the DNA TGCGCCAGCAGCCTGGGACAGATTAACACCGGGGAGCTGTTTTTT. The J gene is TRBJ2-2, the V gene TRBV5-1; TRBD1 agrees at 7 bases. Germline V gene data show CDR1 as SGHRS and CDR2 as YFSETQ. V shed 4 bases, J shed 2 bases, and the junction held 5 bases outside the gene matches. This CDR3 region has 15 residues.

This clone was seen once. J is TRBJ2-1 and V is TRBV27; 12 bases map to TRBD2. Germline-derived CDR1 and CDR2 are MNHEY and SMNVEV (reference sequence). V gave up 0 bases and J gave up 9 bases; unmatched junction bases: 15. This CDR3 spans 19 amino acids. Written as DNA, the CDR3 is TGTGCCAGCAGTTTATCCCAAACCCTACGGCTAGCGGGGGGGTTTGAGCAGTTCTTC. This codes for CASSLSQTLRLAGGFEQFF.

The chain joins TRBV9 to TRBJ1-3; a weak D match, TRBD1 (5 bases). The CDR3 runs to 16 residues. V lost 0 bases and J 2 bases, leaving 12 bases between the germline ends. Germline CDR1 reads SGDLS; CDR2 reads YYNGEE. The CDR3 sequence is CASSVALRGAGNTIYF. CDR3 coding DNA: TGTGCCAGCAGCGTAGCTTTAAGAGGGGCTGGAAACACCATATATTTT.

The V call is TRBV9, the J call TRBJ2-5, with 14 bases lining up with TRBD2. The CDR3 runs to 14 residues. Germline CDR1 is SGDLS and CDR2 is YYNGEE. The V and J ends lost 3 bases and 9 bases, in that order; junction bases with no gene match: 4. CDR3 coding DNA: TGTGCCAGCAGCGGGGGACTAGCGGGAGAACCCCAGTACTTC. Protein product: CASSGGLAGEPQYF.

J is TRBJ2-1 and V is TRBV6-1, with D maybe TRBD2 (5 bases). The CDR3 is 15 amino acids. Trimming cost V 4 bases and J 3 bases, with 13 bases left between them. Looked up from germline, CDR1 is MNHNS and CDR2 is SASEGT. CDR3 loop: CASSGRLRDYNEQFF. DNA for the CDR3: TGTGCCAGCAGTGGGCGACTAAGGGACTACAATGAGCAGTTCTTC.

V gene TRBV9 combines with J gene TRBJ1-1; the D is unclear. Germline loops: CDR1 SGDLS, CDR2 YYNGEE. The CDR3 spans 14 residues. With 0 bases removed from V and 1 base from J, the gap between germline ends came to 7 bases. The CDR3 DNA reads as TGTGCCAGCAGCGTAGAACCGAGGAACACTGAAGCTTTCTTT. This gives the protein CASSVEPRNTEAFF.

The gene calls are TRBV28 and TRBJ2-4; 7 positions agree with TRBD1. The length of the CDR3 is 17 residues. The trim removed 6 bases at V and 0 bases at J, leaving 11 bases unmatched. The V gene's germline CDR1 is MDHEN and CDR2 SYDVKM. The CDR3 DNA reads as TGTGCCAGCAGCCCCCCACAGGGGTTGGTAGCCAAAAACATTCAGTACTTC. Protein sequence: CASSPPQGLVAKNIQYF.

This clone was seen a single time. The chain recombines TRBV5-6 with TRBJ2-7; unclear D gene. The CDR3 is 12 amino acids. V was cut by 1 base and J by 6 bases, with 8 bases left in between. Per germline, CDR1 SGHDT and CDR2 YYEEEE. The CDR3, as DNA: TGTGCCAGCAGCTTGAGGCCTACCGAGCAGTACTTC. Translated: CASSLRPTEQYF. Together with reference TRBV5-6 and TRBJ2-7, the CDR3 gives the full variable domain: DAGVTQSPTHLIKTRGQQVTLRCSPKSGHDTVSWYQQALGQGPQFIFQYYEEEERQRGNFPDRFSGHQFPNYSSELNVNALLLGDSALYLCASSLRPTEQYFGPGTRLTVT.

The chain employs TRBV19 and TRBJ1-1; no firm D call. V shed 5 bases and J shed 3 bases, with 10 bases lying between them. This CDR3 has 13 residues. Germline loops: CDR1 LNHDA, CDR2 SQIVND (reference sequence). CDR3 in DNA: TGTGCCAGTAGTCAGTCCCTCTACACTGAAGCTTTCTTT. Translated, it gives CASSQSLYTEAFF.

The chain couples TRBV6-6 to TRBJ1-3; D not resolved. This CDR3 spans 14 amino acids. V lost 7 bases, J lost 0 bases, and 10 bases lay in between. CDR1 is MNHNY, CDR2 SVGAGI, per germline (reference sequence). CDR3 in amino acids: CASIQEGSGNTIYF. The CDR3 DNA sequence: TGTGCCAGCATCCAGGAGGGCTCTGGAAACACCATATATTTT.

This chain connects TRBV27 to TRBJ1-1; possibly TRBD1 for D (6 bases). The CDR3 sequence is 13 residues long. CDR1 MNHEY and CDR2 SMNVEV come from the germline V gene (reference sequence). Trimming took off 8 bases at V and 3 bases at J, with 13 bases between the two ends. The CDR3 DNA reads as TGTGCCAGCGGACAGACATGGGACACTGAAGCTTTCTTT. Translation: CASGQTWDTEAFF.